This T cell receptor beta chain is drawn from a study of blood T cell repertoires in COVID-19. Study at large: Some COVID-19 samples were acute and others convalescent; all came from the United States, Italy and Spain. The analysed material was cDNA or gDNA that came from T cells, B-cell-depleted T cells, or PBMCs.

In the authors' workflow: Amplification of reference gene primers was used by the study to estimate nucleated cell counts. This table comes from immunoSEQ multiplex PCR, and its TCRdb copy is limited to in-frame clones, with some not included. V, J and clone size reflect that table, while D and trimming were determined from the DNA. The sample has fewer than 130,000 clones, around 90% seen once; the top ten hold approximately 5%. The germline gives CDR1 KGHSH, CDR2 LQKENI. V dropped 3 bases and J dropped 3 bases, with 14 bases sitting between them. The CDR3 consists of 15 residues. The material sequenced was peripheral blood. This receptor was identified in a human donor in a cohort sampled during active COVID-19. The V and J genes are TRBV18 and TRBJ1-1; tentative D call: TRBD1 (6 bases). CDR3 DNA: TGTGCCAGCTCACCTCGAGGGGGTAGGGACACTGAAGCTTTCTTT. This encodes CASSPRGGRDTEAFF.